The TCR beta chain under discussion was sequenced for a study of CD8 T cells in Susac syndrome (dated by TCRdb to between 2018 and 2021). At the level of the whole study: The study used repertoire sequencing to test whether antigen drove CD8+ T cell activation and differentiation in Susac syndrome.

Of note for this clonotype: The antigen it recognizes is unknown. No much larger clone exists at a distance of one base, and base qualities are not known.

The investigation overall reported the following: The study acknowledged that relatively few individuals were included in the TCR sequencing and HLA analysis.

RNA was extracted using the RNeasy kit, and roughly 0.5 to 1 microgram was reverse transcribed with random hexamers. The immunoSEQ multiplex PCR assay, which covers 54 Vbeta and 13 Jbeta segments, was used to amplify TCR beta CDR3 regions. Bias from PCR amplification was corrected by using a synthetic template baseline for primer optimization and for computational correction. Per the original workflow: Only productive sequences were kept, with reads annotated to V, D and J genes according to IMGT and analyzed in immunoSEQ Analyzer. Clonality was computed as one minus Shannon entropy normalized by log2 of the number of productive unique sequences. For each patient and control, public and private clones were evaluated among the 100 most prevalent clones. A clone was defined as Susac-specific if it was absent from the healthy and MS cohorts, from over a thousand published viral clones and from other ImmuneACCESS disease sequences. TCRdb itself trimmed the public reads at Q25 with fastp, ran MiXCR and retained productive beta chains. CDR3 protein sequences are deduplicated, and each keeps its most common genes and DNA. The V and J calls, along with clone size, are taken from TCRdb and not from the paper's own processing. This sample has approximately 160,000 distinct CDR3 sequences in its table, and 90% to 95% of those were observed once. 0.08% of the sample goes to the ten largest clones.

Relative to germline, V is missing 0 bases and J is missing 7 bases, with 5 bases of the junction outside any gene match. CDR1 and CDR2 (LNHDA, SQIVND) derive from the germline V gene (reference sequence). The CDR3 contains 15 residues, cysteine and phenylalanine counted. Only the CDR3 portion is preserved as DNA: 45 bases, with reading frame beginning at the first base. High-throughput TCR beta sequencing profiled peripheral blood CD8+ and CD4+ T cells from healthy donors, Susac syndrome patients and multiple sclerosis patients. Healthy donors were age- and sex-matched controls. Bulk CD8+ and CD4+ T cells were purified by magnetic negative isolation, while CD8+ TEMRA cells were enriched using FACS. Blood was collected in EDTA tubes and processed within 24 hours, with PBMCs isolated through density gradient centrifugation. PBMCs intended for TCR sequencing were frozen in liquid nitrogen and were later thawed in a 37 degrees C water bath. Purity of sorted or isolated CD4+, CD8+ and CD8+ TEMRA cells was at least 90%.

In this chain, TRBV19 is recombined with TRBJ2-1; 8 junctional bases match TRBD2. The TCR was taken from a human donor in good health. What was sequenced was CD4+ T cells from PBMCs. The bases are TGTGCCAGTAGTATAGAAGCGGGAGTGGTTAATGAGCAGTTCTTC. Translated, it gives CASSIEAGVVNEQFF.